Reported below is one TCR beta chain. The CDR3 extends over 15 amino acids. CDR1 is SGHVS and CDR2 is FNYEAQ in the germline V gene. Trimming cost V 5 bases and J 3 bases, with 11 bases left between them. Authors' methods: The assay estimated nucleated cells by amplifying reference gene primers. Using immunoSEQ multiplex PCR, the repertoire was profiled, and TCRdb retains in-frame clones only, with some absent. The DNA was the basis for D and trimming; V, J and clone size are from that table. This table holds 280,000 or so clones, around 88% found once. The data derive from a study of blood T cell repertoires in COVID-19. Study as a whole: There were acute and convalescent COVID-19 samples, and they came from the United States, Italy and Spain.

Sequences were obtained from peripheral blood. V gene TRBV7-6 combines with J gene TRBJ2-6; TRBD1 might be the D (6 bases). The sequence derives from a woman aged 30 to 39 who had recovered from COVID-19. This CDR3 reads CASSASGVGANVLTF. The CDR3 DNA reads as TGTGCCAGCAGCGCCTCAGGGGTTGGGGCCAACGTCCTGACTTTC.